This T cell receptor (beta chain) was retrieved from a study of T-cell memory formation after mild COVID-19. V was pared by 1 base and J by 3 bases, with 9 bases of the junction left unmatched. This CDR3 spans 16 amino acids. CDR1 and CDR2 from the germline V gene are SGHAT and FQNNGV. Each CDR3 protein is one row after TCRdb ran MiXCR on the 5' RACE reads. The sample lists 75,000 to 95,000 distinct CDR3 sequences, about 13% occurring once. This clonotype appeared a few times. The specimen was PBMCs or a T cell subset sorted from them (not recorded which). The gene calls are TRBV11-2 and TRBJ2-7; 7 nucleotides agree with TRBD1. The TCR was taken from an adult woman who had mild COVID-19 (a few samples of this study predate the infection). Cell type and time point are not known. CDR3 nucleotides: TGTGCCAGCAGCTTAGTAGGGACAGACGATTTCTACGAGCAGTACTTC. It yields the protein CASSLVGTDDFYEQYF.